This TCR beta chain derives from a study of cytomegalovirus exposure and HLA in healthy donors. Study-level points and caveats: There were some public TCRs occurring in many donors, but most TCR sequences were rare. Specificity for CMV antigens was confirmed in vitro for three of the CMV-associated chains.

This clone has only one observation. Its antigen remains unknown. The method was immunoSEQ multiplex PCR; TCRdb's version includes in-frame clones alone and lacks a portion of them. The repertoire consists of about 330,000 clones, with about 85% occurring once and the leading ten covering approximately 1.1%. Germline V gene sequence: CDR1 GTSNPN, CDR2 SVGIG (reference sequence). The CDR3 contains 15 residues. Trimming cost V 2 bases and J 8 bases; bases outside gene matches: 14. The sequence was obtained from a woman in her twenties or thirties in good health and CMV-seropositive. Input material: PBMCs. V gene TRBV30 combines with J gene TRBJ1-1; 7 bases match TRBD1. CDR3 bases: TGTGCCTGGAGTCCAGGGGGACCCCTACGTCGGGAAGCTTTCTTT. Amino acid sequence: CAWSPGGPLRREAFF.